This entry concerns a single T cell receptor beta chain. How the authors handled the data: Cell counts per sample came from amplifying reference gene primers. Generated by immunoSEQ multiplex PCR, the TCRdb table keeps only in-frame clones and is missing some. The V and J calls and clone size were taken over from that table, and D and trimming were inferred from the DNA. The table has 100,000 to 150,000 clones, around four fifths seen once. The data were taken from a study of blood T cell repertoires in COVID-19. Study at large: Researchers got acute and convalescent COVID-19 samples from the United States, Italy and Spain. T cells, B-cell-depleted T cells, or PBMCs supplied cDNA or gDNA.

The CDR3 length is 16 residues. Germline values: CDR1 ENHRY, CDR2 SYGVKD. V was clipped by 4 bases and J by 3 bases, with 15 bases between them. This clonotype was obtained from a human donor in a cohort sampled during active COVID-19. The specimen sequenced was peripheral blood. J is TRBJ2-2 and V is TRBV10-3; D gene unclear. CDR3 region: CAISVSGGADTGELFF. CDR3 in DNA: TGTGCCATCAGTGTTTCCGGCGGTGCCGACACCGGGGAGCTGTTTTTT.